The clone carrying this TCR beta chain has just a few counts. TCRdb processed the RT-PCR reads anew with MiXCR; each CDR3 protein has one entry. Of hundreds of thousands of distinct CDR3 sequences listed, around 16% are singletons. The data originate from a study of patients and donors after allogeneic stem cell transplantation. This CDR3 comprises 15 residues. With V trimmed by 2 bases and J by 8 bases, 6 bases remained unmatched. Germline V gene sequence: CDR1 DFQATT, CDR2 SNEGSKA (reference sequence). The rearrangement links TRBV20-1 to TRBJ2-1; 13 nucleotides match TRBD2. Specimen: blood, either unsorted or a sorted T cell fraction (not recorded which). This receptor was obtained from a human donor who was either an allogeneic HSCT recipient or a stem cell or donor lymphocyte infusion donor (not recorded which). It is not recorded whose cells these are; they may come from a transplant donor. CDR3 in DNA: TGCAGTGCTAGAAAGACTAGCGGGAGGCCCCATGAGCAGTTCTTC. Protein sequence: CSARKTSGRPHEQFF.